These T cell receptor beta chains were read from a single sample in a study of blood T cell repertoires in COVID-19. The protocol was immunoSEQ multiplex PCR, while the TCRdb copy is restricted to in-frame clones and leaves out a portion. The table shows some 230,000 clones, with roughly nine tenths occurring only once. The sample comprised PBMCs or T cells enriched from blood (not recorded which). These receptors all come from a woman between 18 and 30 years old in a cohort exposed to, infected with or recovered from COVID-19 (not recorded which). CDR3s include the opening cysteine and the closing phenylalanine or tryptophan. The order of the fields is D gene, V gene, J gene, clone size, CDR3 protein, CDR3 DNA. A D gene is named only where the DNA matches it firmly. Size is omitted from some rows. Given values are once, few, many or a class for expanded clones.

D gene: NA
V gene: TRBV5-1
J gene: TRBJ1-1
clone size: NA
CDR3 protein: CASTPTPVNTEAFF
CDR3 DNA: TGCGCCAGCACCCCGACACCAGTGAACACTGAAGCTTTCTTT

D gene: TRBD2
V gene: TRBV3-1/TRBV3-2
J gene: TRBJ2-2
clone size: few
CDR3 protein: CASSLQGLAKTGELFF
CDR3 DNA: TGTGCCAGCAGCCTCCAAGGACTAGCTAAAACCGGGGAGCTGTTTTTT

D gene: NA
V gene: TRBV9
J gene: TRBJ1-4
clone size: NA
CDR3 protein: CASSSGGKFNEKLFF
CDR3 DNA: TGTGCCAGCAGCTCGGGGGGTAAATTTAATGAAAAACTGTTTTTT

D gene: TRBD1
V gene: TRBV7-7
J gene: TRBJ2-1
clone size: NA
CDR3 protein: CASSLVAGGNNEQFF
CDR3 DNA: TGTGCTAGCAGCTTAGTGGCAGGGGGCAACAATGAGCAGTTCTTC

D gene: NA
V gene: TRBV4-1
J gene: TRBJ2-1
clone size: NA
CDR3 protein: CASSPIGLTVNYNEQFF
CDR3 DNA: TGCGCCAGCAGCCCGATCGGACTCACCGTAAATTACAATGAGCAGTTCTTC

D gene: TRBD1
V gene: TRBV7-9
J gene: TRBJ1-4
clone size: NA
CDR3 protein: CASSPTGGRREKLFF
CDR3 DNA: TGTGCCAGCAGCCCCACAGGGGGACGGCGTGAAAAACTGTTTTTT

D gene: NA
V gene: TRBV9
J gene: TRBJ2-7
clone size: NA
CDR3 protein: CASSPRDTSSYEQYF
CDR3 DNA: TGTGCCAGCAGCCCCCGGGACACGAGCTCCTACGAGCAGTACTTC

D gene: TRBD1
V gene: TRBV5-1
J gene: TRBJ1-2
clone size: NA
CDR3 protein: CASSLGQGTRNYGYTF
CDR3 DNA: TGCGCCAGCAGCTTAGGACAGGGGACGCGAAACTATGGCTACACCTTC

D gene: TRBD1
V gene: TRBV7-3
J gene: TRBJ1-1
clone size: NA
CDR3 protein: CASSLIQGDEAFF
CDR3 DNA: TGTGCCAGCAGCTTAATCCAGGGGGATGAAGCTTTCTTT

D gene: TRBD1
V gene: TRBV7-6
J gene: TRBJ1-3
clone size: NA
CDR3 protein: CASSLDRQGEAAGNTIYF
CDR3 DNA: TGTGCCAGCAGCTTAGATCGACAGGGGGAAGCGGCTGGAAACACCATATATTTT

D gene: TRBD1
V gene: TRBV7-9
J gene: TRBJ1-6
clone size: NA
CDR3 protein: CASSFHDRDNSPLHF
CDR3 DNA: TGTGCCAGCAGCTTCCACGACAGGGATAATTCACCCCTCCACTTT

D gene: TRBD2
V gene: TRBV28
J gene: TRBJ2-3
clone size: few
CDR3 protein: CASSFRMRVWGGAQYF
CDR3 DNA: TGTGCCAGCAGTTTCCGTATGAGGGTCTGGGGGGGAGCGCAGTATTTT

D gene: TRBD1
V gene: TRBV6-5
J gene: TRBJ2-1
clone size: NA
CDR3 protein: CATDTGTVYNEQFF
CDR3 DNA: TGTGCCACCGATACCGGGACAGTTTACAATGAGCAGTTCTTC

D gene: NA
V gene: TRBV10-3
J gene: TRBJ1-1
clone size: NA
CDR3 protein: CAIRQGPNTEAFF
CDR3 DNA: TGTGCCATCAGACAGGGACCGAACACTGAAGCTTTCTTT

D gene: TRBD2
V gene: TRBV9
J gene: TRBJ2-2
clone size: NA
CDR3 protein: CASSVMGSGGETGELFF
CDR3 DNA: TGTGCCAGCAGCGTAATGGGTAGCGGGGGGGAAACCGGGGAGCTGTTTTTT

D gene: TRBD2
V gene: TRBV19
J gene: TRBJ2-5
clone size: NA
CDR3 protein: CASSISTSGQETQYF
CDR3 DNA: TGTGCCAGTAGTATCTCGACTAGCGGCCAAGAGACCCAGTACTTC

D gene: NA
V gene: TRBV13
J gene: TRBJ2-2
clone size: NA
CDR3 protein: CASSSQKRTGELFF
CDR3 DNA: TGTGCCAGCAGCTCCCAAAAGCGAACCGGGGAGCTGTTTTTT

D gene: NA
V gene: TRBV19
J gene: TRBJ1-4
clone size: NA
CDR3 protein: CASKPTNRPAGEKLFF
CDR3 DNA: TGTGCCAGTAAACCCACCAACAGACCGGCGGGCGAAAAACTGTTTTTT

D gene: NA
V gene: TRBV5-1
J gene: TRBJ2-7
clone size: NA
CDR3 protein: CASSLGLGTLEQYF
CDR3 DNA: TGCGCCAGCAGCTTGGGACTAGGGACCCTCGAGCAGTACTTC

D gene: NA
V gene: TRBV19
J gene: TRBJ2-5
clone size: NA
CDR3 protein: CASSITRQETQYF
CDR3 DNA: TGTGCCAGTAGTATAACACGACAAGAGACCCAGTACTTC

D gene: NA
V gene: TRBV7-9
J gene: TRBJ1-1
clone size: NA
CDR3 protein: CASTQIRTASENTEAFF
CDR3 DNA: TGTGCCAGCACCCAAATAAGGACAGCCTCGGAGAACACTGAAGCTTTCTTT

D gene: NA
V gene: TRBV18
J gene: TRBJ1-1
clone size: NA
CDR3 protein: CASSPTTGNTEAFF
CDR3 DNA: TGTGCCAGCTCACCGACGACAGGGAACACTGAAGCTTTCTTT

D gene: TRBD1
V gene: TRBV10-2
J gene: TRBJ1-2
clone size: medium-sized
CDR3 protein: CASSSRTGPNYGYTF
CDR3 DNA: TGCGCCAGCAGTTCTAGGACAGGGCCTAACTATGGCTACACCTTC

D gene: TRBD1
V gene: TRBV5-1
J gene: TRBJ2-5
clone size: few
CDR3 protein: CASSLDRGSQETQYF
CDR3 DNA: TGCGCCAGCAGCTTGGACAGGGGTAGCCAAGAGACCCAGTACTTC

D gene: TRBD1
V gene: TRBV27
J gene: TRBJ2-5
clone size: few
CDR3 protein: CASTTTGTGGYSETQYF
CDR3 DNA: TGTGCCAGCACCACTACCGGGACAGGGGGCTATTCAGAGACCCAGTACTTC

D gene: TRBD1
V gene: TRBV29-1
J gene: TRBJ1-4
clone size: NA
CDR3 protein: CSVLRQGNEKLFF
CDR3 DNA: TGCAGCGTTTTAAGACAGGGTAATGAAAAACTGTTTTTT

D gene: NA
V gene: TRBV6-5
J gene: TRBJ1-1
clone size: NA
CDR3 protein: CASSYPAGRDTEAFF
CDR3 DNA: TGTGCCAGCAGTTACCCGGCAGGGAGGGACACTGAAGCTTTCTTT

D gene: NA
V gene: TRBV19
J gene: TRBJ1-5
clone size: NA
CDR3 protein: CASSITQGSQPQHF
CDR3 DNA: TGTGCCAGTAGTATAACACAGGGTTCCCAGCCCCAGCATTTT

D gene: NA
V gene: TRBV11-2
J gene: TRBJ2-7
clone size: NA
CDR3 protein: CASSEMVVTPYEQYF
CDR3 DNA: TGTGCCAGCAGTGAGATGGTAGTAACTCCATACGAGCAGTACTTC

D gene: TRBD2
V gene: TRBV4-1
J gene: TRBJ2-2
clone size: once
CDR3 protein: CASRVREANTGELFF
CDR3 DNA: TGCGCCAGCAGAGTGCGGGAGGCGAACACCGGGGAGCTGTTTTTT

D gene: NA
V gene: TRBV4-1
J gene: TRBJ2-2
clone size: NA
CDR3 protein: CASSNTNTGELFF
CDR3 DNA: TGCGCCAGCAGCAACACGAACACCGGGGAGCTGTTTTTT

D gene: TRBD1
V gene: TRBV19
J gene: TRBJ2-7
clone size: few
CDR3 protein: CASSKKGTGGYEQYF
CDR3 DNA: TGTGCCAGTAGTAAAAAAGGGACAGGGGGCTACGAGCAGTACTTC

D gene: NA
V gene: TRBV4-1
J gene: TRBJ2-2
clone size: NA
CDR3 protein: CASSQAYGTGELFF
CDR3 DNA: TGCGCCAGCAGCCAAGCCTACGGGACCGGGGAGCTGTTTTTT

D gene: NA
V gene: TRBV7-2
J gene: TRBJ2-5
clone size: once
CDR3 protein: CASSLSDWVQETQYF
CDR3 DNA: TGTGCCAGCAGCTTAAGCGATTGGGTACAAGAGACCCAGTACTTC

D gene: TRBD2
V gene: TRBV4-1
J gene: TRBJ2-7
clone size: NA
CDR3 protein: CASSSGTSVHEQYF
CDR3 DNA: TGCGCCAGCAGCTCCGGGACTAGCGTCCACGAGCAGTACTTC

D gene: NA
V gene: TRBV27
J gene: TRBJ1-1
clone size: NA
CDR3 protein: CASSLSPEGDTEAFF
CDR3 DNA: TGTGCCAGCAGTTTATCCCCCGAAGGAGACACTGAAGCTTTCTTT

D gene: TRBD2
V gene: TRBV18
J gene: TRBJ2-4
clone size: NA
CDR3 protein: CASSEGLAGGPLNIQYF
CDR3 DNA: TGTGCCAGCTCAGAGGGACTAGCGGGAGGGCCATTGAACATTCAGTACTTC

D gene: TRBD2
V gene: TRBV9
J gene: TRBJ2-1
clone size: NA
CDR3 protein: CASSVIAGGPDEQFF
CDR3 DNA: TGTGCCAGCAGCGTAATAGCGGGAGGGCCCGATGAGCAGTTCTTC

D gene: TRBD1
V gene: TRBV5-1
J gene: TRBJ2-1
clone size: once
CDR3 protein: CASCAGTGGYDEQFF
CDR3 DNA: TGCGCCAGCTGTGCCGGGACAGGGGGCTATGATGAGCAGTTCTTC

D gene: TRBD1
V gene: TRBV11-2
J gene: TRBJ1-1
clone size: NA
CDR3 protein: CASSEDRGNTEAFF
CDR3 DNA: TGTGCCAGCAGTGAAGACAGGGGTAACACTGAAGCTTTCTTT

D gene: NA
V gene: TRBV28
J gene: TRBJ2-2
clone size: NA
CDR3 protein: CASSLSRTRATGELFF
CDR3 DNA: TGTGCCAGCAGTTTATCTAGGACGCGGGCCACCGGGGAGCTGTTTTTT

D gene: TRBD2
V gene: TRBV2
J gene: TRBJ2-1
clone size: NA
CDR3 protein: CASSPEMAGGREQFF
CDR3 DNA: TGTGCCAGCAGTCCAGAGATGGCGGGGGGGCGTGAGCAGTTCTTC

D gene: NA
V gene: TRBV7-2
J gene: TRBJ2-2
clone size: NA
CDR3 protein: CASSSGQNTGELFF
CDR3 DNA: TGTGCCAGCAGCTCGGGACAGAACACCGGGGAGCTGTTTTTT

D gene: NA
V gene: TRBV27
J gene: TRBJ2-3
clone size: NA
CDR3 protein: CASSLVTGSSDTQYF
CDR3 DNA: TGTGCCAGCAGTTTAGTCACAGGGAGTTCAGATACGCAGTATTTT